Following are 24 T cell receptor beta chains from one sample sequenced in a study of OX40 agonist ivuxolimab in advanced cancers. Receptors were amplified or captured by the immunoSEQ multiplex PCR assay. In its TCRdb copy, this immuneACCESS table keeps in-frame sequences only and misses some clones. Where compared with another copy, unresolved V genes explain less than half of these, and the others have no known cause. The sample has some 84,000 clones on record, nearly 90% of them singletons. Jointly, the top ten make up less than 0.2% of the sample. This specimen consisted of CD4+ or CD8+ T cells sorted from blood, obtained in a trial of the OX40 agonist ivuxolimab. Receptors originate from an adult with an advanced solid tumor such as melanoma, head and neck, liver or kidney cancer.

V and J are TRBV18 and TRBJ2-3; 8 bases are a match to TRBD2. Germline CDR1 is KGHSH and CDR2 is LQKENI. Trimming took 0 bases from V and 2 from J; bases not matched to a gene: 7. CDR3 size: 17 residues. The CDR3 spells CASSPPSGGSPTDTQYF. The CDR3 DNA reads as TGTGCCAGCTCACCACCGTCGGGGGGGTCCCCCACAGATACGCAGTATTTT.

The CDR3 DNA reads as TGCGCCAGCAGTGGACTAGCGGTGTTTACCGGGGAGCTGTTTTTT. It specifies CASSGLAVFTGELFF. The V call is TRBV10-2, the J call TRBJ2-2; 9 nucleotides agree with TRBD2. In germline, CDR1 is WSHSY, CDR2 SAAADI. J gave up 5 bases and V 4 bases, and 5 bases lay outside the gene matches. The CDR3 has 15 amino acids.

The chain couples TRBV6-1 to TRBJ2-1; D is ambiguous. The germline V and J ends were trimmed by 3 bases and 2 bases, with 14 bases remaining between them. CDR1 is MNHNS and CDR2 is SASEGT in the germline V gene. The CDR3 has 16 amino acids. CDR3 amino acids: CASSEILTITYNEQFF. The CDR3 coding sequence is TGTGCCAGCAGTGAGATCCTCACCATAACCTACAATGAGCAGTTCTTC.

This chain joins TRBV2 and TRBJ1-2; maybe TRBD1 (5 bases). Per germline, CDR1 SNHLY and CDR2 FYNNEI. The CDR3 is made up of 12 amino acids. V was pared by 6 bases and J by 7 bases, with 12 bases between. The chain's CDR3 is CASRTSGGGYTF. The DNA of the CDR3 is TGTGCCAGCAGGACGTCGGGGGGTGGCTACACCTTC. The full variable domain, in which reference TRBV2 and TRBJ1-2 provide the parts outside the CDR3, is EPEVTQTPSHQVTQMGQEVILRCVPISNHLYFYWYRQILGQKVEFLVSFYNNEISEKSEIFDDQFSVERPDGSNFTLKIRSTKLEDSAMYFCASRTSGGGYTFGSGTRLTVV.

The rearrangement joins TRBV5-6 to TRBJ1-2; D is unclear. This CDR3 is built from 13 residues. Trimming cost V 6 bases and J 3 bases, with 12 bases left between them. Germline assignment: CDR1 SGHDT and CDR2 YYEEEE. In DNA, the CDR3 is TGTGCCAGCAAGGTGTCGATGGACTATGGCTACACCTTC. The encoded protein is CASKVSMDYGYTF.

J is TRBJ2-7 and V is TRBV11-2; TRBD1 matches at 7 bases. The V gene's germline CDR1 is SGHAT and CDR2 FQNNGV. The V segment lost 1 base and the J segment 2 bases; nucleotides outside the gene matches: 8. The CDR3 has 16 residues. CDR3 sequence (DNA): TGTGCCAGCAGCTTAGGACCGGGACAGTTTCCCTACGAGCAGTACGTC. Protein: CASSLGPGQFPYEQYV.

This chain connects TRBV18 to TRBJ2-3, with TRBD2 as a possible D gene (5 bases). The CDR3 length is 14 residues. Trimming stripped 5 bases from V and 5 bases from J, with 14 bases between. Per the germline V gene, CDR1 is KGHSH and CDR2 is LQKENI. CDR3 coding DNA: TGTGCCAGCTCAGGGAGTCCCGAGCAAGATACGCAGTATTTT. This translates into CASSGSPEQDTQYF.

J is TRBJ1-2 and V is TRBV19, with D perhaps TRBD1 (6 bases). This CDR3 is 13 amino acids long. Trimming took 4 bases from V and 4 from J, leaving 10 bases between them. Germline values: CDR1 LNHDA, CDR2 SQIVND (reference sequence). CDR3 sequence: CASSNRDTYGYTF. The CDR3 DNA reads TGTGCCAGTAGTAACAGGGACACCTATGGCTACACCTTC.

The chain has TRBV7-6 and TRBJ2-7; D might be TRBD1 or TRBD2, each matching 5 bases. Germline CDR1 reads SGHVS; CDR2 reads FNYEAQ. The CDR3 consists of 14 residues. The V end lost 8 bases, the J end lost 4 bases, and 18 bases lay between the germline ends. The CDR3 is CASQRHPGPYEQYV. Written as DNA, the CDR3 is TGTGCCAGCCAGAGACACCCGGGACCGTACGAGCAGTACGTC.

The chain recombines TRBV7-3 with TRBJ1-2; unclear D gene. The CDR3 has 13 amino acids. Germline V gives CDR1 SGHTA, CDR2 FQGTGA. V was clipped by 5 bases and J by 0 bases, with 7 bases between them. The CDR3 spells CASSLEANYGYTF. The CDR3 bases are TGTGCCAGCAGCCTGGAGGCTAACTATGGCTACACCTTC.

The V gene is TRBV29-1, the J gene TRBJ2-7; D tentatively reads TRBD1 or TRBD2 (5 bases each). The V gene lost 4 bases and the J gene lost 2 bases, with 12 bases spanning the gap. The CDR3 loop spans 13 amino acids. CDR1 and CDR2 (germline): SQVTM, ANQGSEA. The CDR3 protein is CSVVGDGTYEQYF. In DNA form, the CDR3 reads TGCAGCGTTGTCGGGGACGGAACCTACGAGCAGTACTTC.

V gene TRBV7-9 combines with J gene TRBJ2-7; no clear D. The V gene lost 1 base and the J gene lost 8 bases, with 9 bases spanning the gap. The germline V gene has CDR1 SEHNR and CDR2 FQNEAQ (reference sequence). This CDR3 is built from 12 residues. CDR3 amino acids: CASSLEVRQQYF. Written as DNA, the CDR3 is TGTGCCAGCAGCTTAGAGGTCAGGCAGCAGTACTTC.

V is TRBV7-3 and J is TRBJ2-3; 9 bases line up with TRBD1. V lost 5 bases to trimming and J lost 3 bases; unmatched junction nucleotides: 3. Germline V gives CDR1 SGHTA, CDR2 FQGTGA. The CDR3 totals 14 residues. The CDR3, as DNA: TGTGCCAGCAGCCGACAGGGGGGGACAGATACGCAGTATTTT. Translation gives CASSRQGGTDTQYF.

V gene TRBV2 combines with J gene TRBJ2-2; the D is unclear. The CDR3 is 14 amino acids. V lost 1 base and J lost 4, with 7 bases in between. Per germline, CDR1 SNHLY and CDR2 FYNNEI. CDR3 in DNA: TGTGCCAGCAGTGAAGTTAGGGTCACCGGGGAGCTGTTTTTT. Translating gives CASSEVRVTGELFF.

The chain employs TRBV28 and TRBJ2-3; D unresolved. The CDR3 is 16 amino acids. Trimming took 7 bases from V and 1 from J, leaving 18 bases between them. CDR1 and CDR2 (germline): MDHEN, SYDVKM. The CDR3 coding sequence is TGTGCCAGCAACGTGCCCTATCGTGTCGGCACAGATACGCAGTATTTT. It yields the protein CASNVPYRVGTDTQYF.

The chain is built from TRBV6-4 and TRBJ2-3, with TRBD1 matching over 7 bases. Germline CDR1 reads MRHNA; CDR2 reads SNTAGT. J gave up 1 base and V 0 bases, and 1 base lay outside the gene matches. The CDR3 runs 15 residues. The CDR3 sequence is CASSDSGQGTDTQYF. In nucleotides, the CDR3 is TGTGCCAGCAGTGACTCCGGACAGGGCACAGATACGCAGTATTTT.

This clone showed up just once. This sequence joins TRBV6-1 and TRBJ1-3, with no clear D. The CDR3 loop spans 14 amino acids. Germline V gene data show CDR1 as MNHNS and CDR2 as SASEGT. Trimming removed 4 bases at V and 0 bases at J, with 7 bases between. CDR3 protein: CASSVDHSGNTIYF. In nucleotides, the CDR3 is TGTGCCAGCAGTGTGGACCACTCTGGAAACACCATATATTTT.

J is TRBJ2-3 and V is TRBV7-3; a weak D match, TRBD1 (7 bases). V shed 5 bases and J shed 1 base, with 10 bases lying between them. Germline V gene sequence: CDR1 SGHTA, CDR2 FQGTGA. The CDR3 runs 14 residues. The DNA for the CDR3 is TGTGCCAGCAGCCAGGGGGGCCGCACAGATACGCAGTATTTT. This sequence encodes CASSQGGRTDTQYF.

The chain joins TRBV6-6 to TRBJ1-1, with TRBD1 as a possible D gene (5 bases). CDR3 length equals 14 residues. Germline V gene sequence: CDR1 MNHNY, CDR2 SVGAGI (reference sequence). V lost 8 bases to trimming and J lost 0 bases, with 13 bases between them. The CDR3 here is CASGFQGMNTEAFF. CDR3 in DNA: TGTGCCAGCGGGTTCCAGGGCATGAACACTGAAGCTTTCTTT.

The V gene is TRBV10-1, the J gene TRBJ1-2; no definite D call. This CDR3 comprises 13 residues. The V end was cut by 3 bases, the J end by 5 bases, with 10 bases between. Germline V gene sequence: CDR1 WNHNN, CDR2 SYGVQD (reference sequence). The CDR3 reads CASSEQWKYGYTF. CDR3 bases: TGCGCCAGCAGTGAACAGTGGAAATATGGCTACACCTTC.

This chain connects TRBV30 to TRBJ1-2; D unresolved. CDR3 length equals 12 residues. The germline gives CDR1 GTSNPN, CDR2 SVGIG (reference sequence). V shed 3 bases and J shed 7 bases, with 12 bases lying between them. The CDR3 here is CAWRRKGGGYTF. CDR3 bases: TGTGCCTGGAGAAGGAAGGGTGGTGGCTACACCTTC.

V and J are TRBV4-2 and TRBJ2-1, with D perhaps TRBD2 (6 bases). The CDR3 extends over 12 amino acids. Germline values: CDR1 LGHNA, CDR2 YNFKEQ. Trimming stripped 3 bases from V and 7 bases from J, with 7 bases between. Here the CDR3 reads CASSQEGNEQFF. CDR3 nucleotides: TGTGCCAGCAGCCAGGAGGGTAATGAGCAGTTCTTC.

The CDR3 loop is CASSLGTGGTDTQYF. CDR3 DNA sequence: TGTGCCAGCAGCTTAGGTACGGGGGGCACAGATACGCAGTATTTT. This chain uses TRBV11-2 with TRBJ2-3; maybe TRBD2 (6 bases). The CDR3 sequence is 15 residues long. Trimming pared 1 base from V and 1 base from J, leaving 9 bases between. CDR1 is SGHAT, CDR2 FQNNGV, per germline.

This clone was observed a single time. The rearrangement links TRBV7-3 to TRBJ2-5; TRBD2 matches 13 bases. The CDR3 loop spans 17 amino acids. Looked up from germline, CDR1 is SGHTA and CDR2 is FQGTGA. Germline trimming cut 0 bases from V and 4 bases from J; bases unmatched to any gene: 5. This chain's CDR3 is CASSLTGLAGDGETQYF. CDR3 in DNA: TGTGCCAGCAGCTTAACAGGACTAGCGGGGGACGGAGAGACCCAGTACTTC.